The 28 T cell receptor beta chains given below trace back to one sample, sequenced in a study of a mutant IDH1 vaccine in newly diagnosed glioma. Time point: week 5, during vaccination. Doses comprised 300 ug of mutant IDH1 20-mer peptide each, plus topical imiquimod. Sequencing was performed with immunoSEQ multiplex PCR; in TCRdb, only in-frame clones are kept and a portion is missing. Of some 35,000 clones listed, 75% to 85% are singletons. The antigens for these receptors are not known. The source material was PBMCs, sampled from a glioma patient whose treatment included an IDH1 peptide vaccine. All receptors derive from a man over 45 with glioma.

The chain carries TRBV5-1 and TRBJ2-5, with 10 bases matching TRBD2. CDR3 length: 15 amino acids. From germline, CDR1 is SGHRS and CDR2 YFSETQ. J gave up 5 bases and V 3 bases, and 7 bases lay outside the gene matches. In nucleotides, the CDR3 is TGCGCCAGCAGCTCCGGGGCAGCGGGGGGGGAGACCCAGTACTTC. Translated, it gives CASSSGAAGGETQYF.

CDR3 sequence: CASSDIGLGTAQHF. The DNA for the CDR3 is TGTGCCAGCAGTGACATCGGCCTTGGCACAGCCCAGCATTTT. The chain is built from TRBV6-1 and TRBJ1-5; D not resolved. The CDR3 consists of 14 residues. CDR1 and CDR2 from the germline V gene are MNHNS and SASEGT. Deletions cut 3 bases from V and 11 bases from J, with 17 bases between.

V gene TRBV4-1 combines with J gene TRBJ2-3, with D unresolved. The CDR3 loop spans 15 amino acids. Trimming took 1 base from V and 0 from J, leaving 8 bases between them. The germline gives CDR1 MGHRA, CDR2 YSYEKL. This CDR3 reads CASSQGVASTDTQYF. Written as DNA, the CDR3 is TGCGCCAGCAGCCAAGGGGTTGCGAGCACAGATACGCAGTATTTT.

This sequence joins TRBV21-1 and TRBJ1-2; TRBD1 was called by the table and not checked on the DNA. TRBV21-1 is deemed a pseudogene. The CDR3 totals 17 residues. Here the CDR3 DNA reads TGTGCCAGCAGCAAAGAACGTGGCCAGGGGATAATCTATGGCTACACCTTC. It encodes CASSKERGQGIIYGYTF.

The rearrangement joins TRBV6-6 to TRBJ2-1, with 7 bases fitting TRBD2. CDR3 length equals 13 residues. V shed 2 bases and J 7 bases; nucleotides not matched to a gene: 2. Germline V gives CDR1 MNHNY, CDR2 SVGAGI (reference sequence). The CDR3 here is CASSYGGGNEQFF. CDR3 nucleotide sequence: TGTGCCAGCAGTTACGGGGGAGGGAATGAGCAGTTCTTC.

J is TRBJ2-4 and V is TRBV6-1, with D possibly TRBD2 on 6 matching bases. The germline V gene encodes CDR1 MNHNS and CDR2 SASEGT. V was shortened by 3 bases and J by 0 bases, with 9 bases between the two germline ends. The CDR3 is made up of 15 amino acids. The CDR3 region is CASSEGGIAKNIQYF. DNA of the CDR3: TGTGCCAGCAGTGAGGGGGGAATAGCCAAAAACATTCAGTACTTC.

The chain joins TRBV10-3 to TRBJ1-1; TRBD1 agrees at 7 bases. The CDR3 has 14 amino acids. The V and J ends lost 6 bases and 4 bases, in that order; junction bases with no gene match: 8. Germline CDR1 and CDR2: ENHRY and SYGVKD. The CDR3 protein is CAIRERQGSTEAFF. The DNA of the CDR3 is TGTGCCATCAGGGAAAGACAGGGTAGCACTGAAGCTTTCTTT.

This chain uses TRBV29-1 with TRBJ1-2; D is ambiguous. Germline V lookup: CDR1 SQVTM, CDR2 ANQGSEA. V was pared by 7 bases and J by 5 bases, with 20 bases between. The CDR3 contains 14 residues. The CDR3 is CSAQSPPGSYGYTF. The CDR3 coding sequence is TGCAGCGCCCAAAGCCCCCCGGGCAGTTATGGCTACACCTTC.

V gene TRBV5-4 combines with J gene TRBJ2-5, with 9 bases aligning to TRBD2. CDR1 and CDR2 from the germline V gene are SGHNT and YYREEE (reference sequence). This CDR3 comprises 13 residues. V lost 9 bases and J lost 3; bases outside the gene matches: 6. The CDR3 DNA reads as TGTGCCACCCTAGCGGGAAGGGAAGAGACCCAGTACTTC. This encodes CATLAGREETQYF. The whole variable domain, filled in from reference TRBV5-4 and TRBJ2-5, reads ETGVTQSPTHLIKTRGQQVTLRCSSQSGHNTVSWYQQALGQGPQFIFQYYREEENGRGNFPPRFSGLQFPNYSSELNVNALELDDSALYLCATLAGREETQYFGPGTRLLVL.

This clone came up a few times. The V and J genes are TRBV4-1 and TRBJ2-7; the match to TRBD2 covers 12 bases. V dropped 0 bases and J dropped 7; count of bases not matched to a gene: 7. Looked up from germline, CDR1 is MGHRA and CDR2 is YSYEKL. The CDR3 spans 16 residues. The CDR3 region has the DNA TGCGCCAGCAGCCAAGACGGACTAGCGGGAAGACGTGAGCAGTACTTC. Translated, it gives CASSQDGLAGRREQYF.

V gene TRBV11-2 combines with J gene TRBJ2-5; 10 bases are a match to TRBD1. V was pared by 4 bases and J by 5 bases, with 7 bases of the junction left unmatched. Germline values: CDR1 SGHAT, CDR2 FQNNGV. This CDR3 spans 15 amino acids. This CDR3 is CASSYGTGDSETQYF. The CDR3 bases are TGTGCCAGCAGCTACGGGACAGGGGATTCGGAGACCCAGTACTTC. Full variable domain (outside the CDR3, taken from reference TRBV11-2 and TRBJ2-5): EAGVAQSPRYKIIEKRQSVAFWCNPISGHATLYWYQQILGQGPKLLIQFQNNGVVDDSQLPKDRFSAERLKGVDSTLKIQPAKLEDSAVYLCASSYGTGDSETQYFGPGTRLLVL.

There are a few counts of this clone. The CDR3 sequence: CASSVVGDRAFF. The CDR3 nucleotides read TGTGCCAGCAGCGTAGTGGGGGACCGAGCTTTCTTT. This chain links TRBV9 with TRBJ1-1, with D maybe TRBD1 (5 bases). Germline V gives CDR1 SGDLS, CDR2 YYNGEE. The CDR3 loop spans 12 amino acids. The V end lost 0 bases, the J end lost 10 bases, and 10 bases lay between the germline ends.

The rearrangement links TRBV15 to TRBJ1-4; D not certain. V lost 5 bases and J lost 7, with 11 bases in between. The CDR3 runs to 13 residues. Germline CDR1 reads LNHNV; CDR2 reads YYDKDF (reference sequence). CDR3 loop: CATSGRALEKLFF. CDR3 bases: TGTGCCACCAGCGGCCGGGCCCTTGAAAAACTGTTTTTT.

The chain employs TRBV19 and TRBJ2-7; the D gene is possibly TRBD1 (6 bases). This CDR3 spans 11 amino acids. V was cut by 8 bases and J by 6 bases, with 11 bases left in between. Per the germline V gene, CDR1 is LNHDA and CDR2 is SQIVND (reference sequence). The CDR3 region has the DNA TGTGCCAGTGCCCAGGGGACCGAGCAGTACTTC. Its translation: CASAQGTEQYF.

The rearrangement uses TRBV7-9 and TRBJ2-2; possible D gene TRBD1, 5 bases. In germline, CDR1 is SEHNR, CDR2 FQNEAQ (reference sequence). This CDR3 has 14 residues. Trimming stripped 7 bases from V and 3 bases from J, with 12 bases between. CDR3 nucleotide sequence: TGTGCCAGCACAAAAGGGGCCGACACCGGGGAGCTGTTTTTT. The encoded protein is CASTKGADTGELFF.

V usage is TRBV14 and J usage is TRBJ2-1, with D maybe TRBD2 (7 bases). Germline V gives CDR1 SGHDN, CDR2 FVKESK. V was pared by 0 bases and J by 7 bases, with 13 bases between. CDR3 size: 15 residues. The CDR3 nucleotides are TGTGCCAGCAGCCAAGAGCAGGGGAGGGGAAATGAGCAGTTCTTC. Its translation: CASSQEQGRGNEQFF.

The rearrangement links TRBV2 to TRBJ2-5, with 7 bases identical to TRBD1. The CDR3 totals 14 residues. Losses at the gene ends were 7 bases for V and 2 bases for J; bases not matched to a gene: 7. CDR1 SNHLY and CDR2 FYNNEI come from the germline V gene. CDR3 region: CASTPGQRQETQYF. The DNA of the CDR3 is TGTGCCAGCACTCCGGGACAGAGGCAAGAGACCCAGTACTTC. Full variable domain (outside the CDR3, taken from reference TRBV2 and TRBJ2-5): EPEVTQTPSHQVTQMGQEVILRCVPISNHLYFYWYRQILGQKVEFLVSFYNNEISEKSEIFDDQFSVERPDGSNFTLKIRSTKLEDSAMYFCASTPGQRQETQYFGPGTRLLVL.

This chain joins TRBV15 and TRBJ1-1, with unresolved D. Trimming stripped 1 base from V and 0 bases from J, with 3 bases between. The V gene's germline CDR1 is LNHNV and CDR2 YYDKDF (reference sequence). The CDR3 runs 13 residues. CDR3 bases: TGTGCCACCAGCAGAGGGGTGAACACTGAAGCTTTCTTT. Translated, it gives CATSRGVNTEAFF.

The CDR3 sequence: CAWKSGNNEKLFF. The CDR3 DNA reads as TGTGCCTGGAAATCAGGGAATAATGAAAAACTGTTTTTT. V usage is TRBV30 and J usage is TRBJ1-4; maybe TRBD1 (5 bases). Trimming pared 4 bases from V and 4 bases from J, leaving 10 bases between. This CDR3 spans 13 amino acids. Germline V gene data show CDR1 as GTSNPN and CDR2 as SVGIG (reference sequence).

In this sample, this clone turned up once. The gene calls are TRBV28 and TRBJ2-7; 7 bases agree with TRBD2. Germline V gene lookup returns CDR1 MDHEN and CDR2 SYDVKM. V dropped 2 bases and J dropped 1; count of bases not matched to a gene: 5. The CDR3 runs to 15 residues. The CDR3 protein is CASSLRGERSYEQYF. CDR3 bases: TGTGCCAGCAGTTTACGGGGGGAGCGGTCCTACGAGCAGTACTTC.

This clone is judged medium-sized (0.01 to 0.1%). Other DNA sequences of this sample code for an identical CDR3. This chain connects TRBV6-1 to TRBJ1-5, with unresolved D. V gave up 2 bases and J gave up 2 bases, with 10 bases separating them. The CDR3 contains 15 residues. Germline V lookup: CDR1 MNHNS, CDR2 SASEGT. CDR3 sequence (DNA): TGTGCCAGCAGTGAACTGGCCTCCGGCAATCAGCCCCAGCATTTT. Translation gives CASSELASGNQPQHF.

The sample holds one count of this clone. This chain connects TRBV11-3 to TRBJ2-1; TRBD2 is a possible D gene (6 bases). Trimming pared 5 bases from V and 0 bases from J, leaving 14 bases between. Germline V CDR1 and CDR2: SGHNT, YENEEA. This CDR3 is 16 amino acids long. The DNA of the CDR3 is TGTGCCAGCAGCATAAGCGGGTCGAGCTCCTACAATGAGCAGTTCTTC. Protein: CASSISGSSSYNEQFF. Full variable domain (rest looked up from reference TRBV11-3 and TRBJ2-1): EAGVVQSPRYKIIEKKQPVAFWCNPISGHNTLYWYLQNLGQGPELLIRYENEEAVDDSQLPKDRFSAERLKGVDSTLKIQPAELGDSAVYLCASSISGSSSYNEQFFGPGTRLTVL.

The V gene is TRBV5-4, the J gene TRBJ2-5, with TRBD2 as a possible D gene (6 bases). From germline, CDR1 is SGHNT and CDR2 YYREEE (reference sequence). V shed 4 bases and J shed 2 bases, with 15 bases lying between them. The CDR3 spans 15 residues. CDR3: CASSPERRGQETQYF. Written as DNA, the CDR3 is TGTGCCAGCAGCCCCGAGCGGAGGGGACAAGAGACCCAGTACTTC.

The genes are TRBV19 and TRBJ1-2; TRBD1 aligns across 7 bases. The CDR3 has 14 residues. With 6 bases clipped from V and 2 bases from J, the junction kept 6 bases outside the gene matches. CDR1 is LNHDA, CDR2 SQIVND, per germline (reference sequence). The CDR3 spells CASRRQGLNYGYTF. DNA for the CDR3: TGTGCCAGTAGACGACAGGGTTTAAACTATGGCTACACCTTC.

The chain uses TRBV18 and TRBJ1-1, with D unresolved. CDR3 size: 16 residues. V was cut by 2 bases and J by 0 bases, with 13 bases left in between. CDR1 and CDR2 from the germline V gene are KGHSH and LQKENI. CDR3 residues: CASSPSSGTMNTEAFF. As DNA, the CDR3 is TGTGCCAGCTCACCAAGTAGCGGAACAATGAACACTGAAGCTTTCTTT.

The V call is TRBV4-1, the J call TRBJ2-1; D gene unclear. The germline CDR1 and CDR2 sequences are MGHRA and YSYEKL. The germline V and J ends were trimmed by 2 bases and 8 bases, with 10 bases remaining between them. This CDR3 spans 13 amino acids. CDR3 loop: CASSQRRSDEQFF. The DNA for the CDR3 is TGCGCCAGCAGCCAAAGAAGGAGCGATGAGCAGTTCTTC.

The CDR3 region has the DNA TGTGCCAGCAGCGCACTACCACTAGGGGGGGGCAGGACCGGGGAGCTGTTTTTT. The encoded protein is CASSALPLGGGRTGELFF. The chain combines TRBV9 with TRBJ2-2; D is perhaps TRBD2 (7 bases). This CDR3 spans 18 amino acids. From germline, CDR1 is SGDLS and CDR2 YYNGEE. Trimming removed 3 bases at V and 5 bases at J, with 23 bases between.

The chain carries TRBV19 and TRBJ1-5; D remains unclear. This CDR3 spans 14 amino acids. Germline CDR1 is LNHDA and CDR2 is SQIVND (reference sequence). V dropped 5 bases and J dropped 9 bases, with 17 bases sitting between them. CDR3 sequence reads: CASSYPSPGPPQHF. CDR3 DNA: TGTGCCAGTAGTTACCCCAGCCCCGGACCGCCCCAGCATTTT.